This TCR beta chain is drawn from a study of T cells after yellow fever vaccination. Study conclusions and caveats: Clones that expanded after primary vaccination mostly reappeared after the booster (less than 98% CD4, approximately 85% CD8). Faster peaking, at day 5 versus 15, marked a secondary response that was weaker.

The 5'RACE template-switching step produced TCR cDNA and added a universal primer site and UMIs. TCRdb reanalysed the 5' RACE reads using MiXCR and keeps one entry per CDR3 protein. This sample has hundreds of thousands of distinct CDR3 sequences; roughly 4.3% occur once, and the top ten carry roughly 25%. This clonotype has only one observation. Its target is not known. Germline loops: CDR1 MNHNS, CDR2 SASEGT. The length of the CDR3 is 15 residues. Unmatched junction bases numbered 10, after V lost 5 bases and J lost 4 bases. The TCR originated in a man between 18 and 35 years old who received the YFV17D yellow fever vaccine. V usage is TRBV6-1 and J usage is TRBJ1-1; 7 nucleotides match TRBD1. The sample in question was PBMCs, obtained 5 days after the yellow fever booster vaccination. DNA of the CDR3: TGTGCCAGCAGTTACCGTGACAGGGAAGGCACTGAAGCTTTCTTT. This gives the protein CASSYRDREGTEAFF.